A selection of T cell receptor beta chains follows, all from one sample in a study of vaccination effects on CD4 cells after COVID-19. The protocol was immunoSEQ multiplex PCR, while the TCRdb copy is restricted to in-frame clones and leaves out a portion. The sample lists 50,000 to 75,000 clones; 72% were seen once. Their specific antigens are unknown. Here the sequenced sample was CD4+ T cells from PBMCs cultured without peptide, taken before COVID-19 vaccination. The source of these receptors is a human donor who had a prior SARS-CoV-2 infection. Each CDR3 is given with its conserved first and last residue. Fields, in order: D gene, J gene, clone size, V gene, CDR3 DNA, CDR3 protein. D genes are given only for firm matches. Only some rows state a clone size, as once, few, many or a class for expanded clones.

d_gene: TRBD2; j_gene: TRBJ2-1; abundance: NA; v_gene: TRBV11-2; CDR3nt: TGTGCCAGCAGCATTACCAGGACTAGCGGATACAATGAGCAGTTCTTC; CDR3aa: CASSITRTSGYNEQFF
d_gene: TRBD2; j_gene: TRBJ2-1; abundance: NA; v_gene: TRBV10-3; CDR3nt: TGTGCCATAACTAGCGGGACTTACAATGAGCAGTTCTTC; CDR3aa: CAITSGTYNEQFF
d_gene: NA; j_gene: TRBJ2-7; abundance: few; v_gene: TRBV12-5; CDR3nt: TGTGCTAGTGGTCCACGTGTGACACCTACCGACGAGCAGTACTTC; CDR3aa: CASGPRVTPTDEQYF
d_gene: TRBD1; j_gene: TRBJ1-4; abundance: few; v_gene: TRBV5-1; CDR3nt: TGCGCCAGCAGCTTGGCCCGACAGGGGGCCGGTGAAAAACTGTTTTTT; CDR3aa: CASSLARQGAGEKLFF
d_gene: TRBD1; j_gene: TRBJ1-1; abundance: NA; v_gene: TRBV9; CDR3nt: TGTGCCAGCAGCGTAACAGGACAGGGGGGCACTGAAGCTTTCTTT; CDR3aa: CASSVTGQGGTEAFF
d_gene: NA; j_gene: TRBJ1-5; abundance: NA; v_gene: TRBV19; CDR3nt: TGTGCCAGTAGTATAGACCGGGGTCAGCCCCAGCATTTT; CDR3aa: CASSIDRGQPQHF
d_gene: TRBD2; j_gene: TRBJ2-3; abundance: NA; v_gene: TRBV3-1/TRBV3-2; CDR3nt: TGTGCCAGCAGCCAAGAACTAGCGGGGGGTCTCACAGATACGCAGTATTTT; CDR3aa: CASSQELAGGLTDTQYF
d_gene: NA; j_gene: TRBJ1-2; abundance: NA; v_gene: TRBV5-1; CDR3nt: TGCGCCAGCAGCTGGGGTGGGGGCCAAAACTATGGCTACACCTTC; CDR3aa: CASSWGGGQNYGYTF
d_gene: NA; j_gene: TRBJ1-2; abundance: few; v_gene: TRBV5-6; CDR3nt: TGTGCCAGCAGCTTGGGGACAGCCACCTATGGCTACACCTTC; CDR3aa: CASSLGTATYGYTF
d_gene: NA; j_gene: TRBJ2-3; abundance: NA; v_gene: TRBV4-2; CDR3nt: TGTGCCAGCAGCCCTGGCGGTAGGGATACGCAGTATTTT; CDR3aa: CASSPGGRDTQYF